Shown below are 3 T cell receptor beta chains from a single sample sequenced in a study of blood T cell repertoires in COVID-19. Some clones are missing from TCRdb's copy, which holds only in-frame ones; the method was immunoSEQ multiplex PCR. The sample lists approximately 140,000 clones, 65% to 80% occurring once. Sequenced input: peripheral blood. The source of these receptors is a man older than 75 with acute or convalescent COVID-19.

V usage is TRBV7-9 and J usage is TRBJ1-2; D perhaps matches TRBD1 (5 bases). Trimming pared 5 bases from V and 3 bases from J, leaving 10 bases between. The CDR3 is 13 amino acids. In germline, CDR1 is SEHNR, CDR2 FQNEAQ (reference sequence). CDR3 loop: CASSTLTDYGYTF. CDR3 DNA: TGTGCCAGCAGCACCCTGACAGACTATGGCTACACCTTC.

The sample holds one count of this clone. The chain carries TRBV11-2 and TRBJ2-5; 7 bases fit TRBD1. The CDR3 totals 17 residues. The J segment lost 4 bases and the V segment lost 5 bases, leaving 16 bases of the junction unmatched. Germline V gives CDR1 SGHAT, CDR2 FQNNGV. Written as DNA, the CDR3 is TGTGCCAGCAGCCCGTACCCACAGGGGTTGGTACGAGAGACCCAGTACTTC. Translating gives CASSPYPQGLVRETQYF. The full variable domain, its missing parts supplied by reference TRBV11-2 and TRBJ2-5, is EAGVAQSPRYKIIEKRQSVAFWCNPISGHATLYWYQQILGQGPKLLIQFQNNGVVDDSQLPKDRFSAERLKGVDSTLKIQPAKLEDSAVYLCASSPYPQGLVRETQYFGPGTRLLVL.

V is TRBV6-2 or TRBV6-3 and J is TRBJ2-1; D unresolved. Germline CDR1 and CDR2: MNHEY and SVGEGT. The CDR3 is 12 amino acids. V was clipped by 2 bases and J by 8 bases, with 7 bases between them. CDR3 protein: CASSYTQDEQFF. CDR3 DNA sequence: TGTGCCAGCAGTTACACCCAGGATGAGCAGTTCTTC.